The 9 T cell receptor beta chains below were found in one sample sequenced in a study of cytomegalovirus exposure and HLA in healthy donors. The PCR made use of 60 Vbeta and 13 Jbeta primers. Data came from immunoSEQ multiplex PCR; TCRdb stores just in-frame clones and leaves some out. The sample holds around 150,000 clones, around three quarters seen once. Sequenced sample: PBMCs. The receptors come from a man aged 40-50 years in good health and CMV-seropositive.

The chain uses TRBV12-5 and TRBJ2-1; tentatively, D is TRBD2 (5 bases). The V gene lost 4 bases and the J gene lost 4 bases, with 11 bases spanning the gap. Germline assignment: CDR1 LGHNT and CDR2 FRNRAP. The CDR3 loop spans 14 amino acids. CDR3 nucleotides: TGTGCTAGTGGTTACGGGATATCTTACAATGAGCAGTTCTTC. Translation gives CASGYGISYNEQFF.

The rearrangement links TRBV25-1 to TRBJ2-1; 9 positions match TRBD2. The CDR3 totals 16 residues. Losses at the gene ends were 6 bases for V and 2 bases for J; bases not matched to a gene: 8. In germline, CDR1 is MGHDK, CDR2 SYGVNS. CDR3 residues: CASSESGGRPYNEQFF. The CDR3 nucleotides are TGTGCCAGCAGCGAGAGCGGGGGGAGGCCCTACAATGAGCAGTTCTTC.

The V gene is TRBV9, the J gene TRBJ1-4; 8 positions match TRBD1. Germline V gene data show CDR1 as SGDLS and CDR2 as YYNGEE. Trimming cost V 3 bases and J 0 bases; bases outside gene matches: 10. CDR3 length: 18 residues. CDR3: CASSAGQAVPTTNEKLFF. The CDR3 region has the DNA TGTGCCAGCAGCGCGGGACAGGCAGTACCCACAACTAATGAAAAACTGTTTTTT.

This chain links TRBV9 with TRBJ1-6; perhaps TRBD1 as D (5 bases). CDR1 and CDR2 (germline): SGDLS, YYNGEE. Trimming took 2 bases from V and 8 from J, leaving 11 bases between them. There are 14 residues in the CDR3. The DNA for the CDR3 is TGTGCCAGCAGCGTTCGGGGGTTAGATTCACCCCTCCACTTT. Translation gives CASSVRGLDSPLHF.

The gene calls are TRBV7-9 and TRBJ2-2; 11 bases fit TRBD1. The ends lost 3 bases at V and 12 bases at J; junction bases unmatched: 12. This CDR3 is built from 16 residues. Germline V lookup: CDR1 SEHNR, CDR2 FQNEAQ (reference sequence). CDR3 sequence (DNA): TGTGCCAGCAGCTTGGGCCTTGGGACAGGGGGTGGGAAGCTGTTTTTT. This encodes CASSLGLGTGGGKLFF.

This clone came up a few times. Here the CDR3 reads CAWMGLSYDEQYF. The CDR3 DNA follows: TGTGCCTGGATGGGACTCTCCTATGACGAGCAGTACTTC. V usage is TRBV30 and J usage is TRBJ2-7; the D gene is possibly TRBD2 (6 bases). The CDR3 has 13 residues. Trimming removed 4 bases from V and 5 bases from J, with 15 bases in between. Germline V gene lookup returns CDR1 GTSNPN and CDR2 SVGIG (reference sequence). Supplemented by reference TRBV30 and TRBJ2-7, the full variable domain reads SQTIHQWPATLVQPVGSPLSLECTVEGTSNPNLYWYRQAAGRGLQLLFYSVGIGQISSEVPQNLSASRPQDRQFILSSKKLLLSDSGFYLCAWMGLSYDEQYFGPGTRLTVT.

This clone has only a few counts. The chain has TRBV11-2 and TRBJ2-7, with D possibly being TRBD2 (5 bases). V gave up 5 bases and J gave up 3 bases, with 14 bases separating them. The CDR3 has 14 amino acids. Germline V gene sequence: CDR1 SGHAT, CDR2 FQNNGV. The CDR3 loop reads CASSRLTTYYEQYF. As DNA, the CDR3 is TGTGCCAGCAGCAGACTGACTACCTACTACGAGCAGTACTTC.

DNA for the CDR3: TGCGCCAGCAGCCAAGAAGGGACAGGACTGGTCACTGAAGCTTTCTTT. Protein: CASSQEGTGLVTEAFF. The chain has TRBV4-1 and TRBJ1-1; 8 bases line up with TRBD1. Germline V gene lookup returns CDR1 MGHRA and CDR2 YSYEKL. The trim removed 0 bases at V and 4 bases at J, leaving 7 bases unmatched. The CDR3 contains 16 residues.

This clone showed up just a few times. The chain combines TRBV25-1 with TRBJ1-6; unclear D gene. The germline CDR1 and CDR2 sequences are MGHDK and SYGVNS. The V end was cut by 7 bases, the J end by 8 bases, with 15 bases between. The CDR3 is made up of 14 amino acids. CDR3 sequence (DNA): TGTGCCAGCACTTTGGGGAGTTGGGATTCACCCCTCCACTTT. Protein sequence: CASTLGSWDSPLHF.